This TCR beta chain emerged from a study of vaccination and CD4 T cells after COVID-19. Looking at the study overall: A positive SARS-CoV-2 nasal swab PCR result was recorded for each convalescent patient; about 9 were mild and one severe. Whole-study findings and limits: Reactive clone data from convalescent patients indicated a median of about 90% appearing only post-vaccination.

CDR3 length equals 16 residues. Unmatched junction bases numbered 3, after V lost 2 bases and J lost 3 bases. In germline, CDR1 is MNHEY, CDR2 SVGAGI. The time point is: late sampling 161 to 241 days after vaccination in three convalescent patients. Comment on this clonotype: No antigen is known for it.

From the PCR reads, TCRdb called clonotypes with MiXCR, one entry per CDR3 protein. Of roughly 28,000 distinct CDR3 sequences listed, 50% are singletons. The specimen comprised CD4+ T cells from blood, sampled about 7 months after SARS-CoV-2 vaccination. The sequence came from a human donor who had recovered from COVID-19. The rearrangement joins TRBV6-5 to TRBJ2-1; TRBD2 agrees at 11 bases. CDR3 coding DNA: TGTGCCAGCAGTTACCCCGGACTAGCGGGCTACAATGAGCAGTTCTTC. The encoded protein is CASSYPGLAGYNEQFF.